The 19 T cell receptor beta chains in this list originate from one sample, sequenced in a study of CD8 T cells in ankylosing spondylitis. Study results and limitations: Blood of patients with ankylosing spondylitis appeared to be characterized by a TCR beta motif of eight highly homologous variants.

Antigens of these TCRs are unknown. Via MiXCR, TCRdb re-called the 5' RACE reads, giving one row per CDR3 protein. Here the sample spans over 400,000 distinct CDR3 sequences, roughly a quarter being singletons. The sequencing input was blood, either unsorted or a sorted T cell fraction (not recorded which). The receptors shown here come from a male donor with ankylosing spondylitis.

The chain combines TRBV28 with TRBJ1-2; 7 nucleotides match TRBD1. The V segment lost 4 bases and the J segment 4 bases; nucleotides outside the gene matches: 6. The CDR3 extends over 14 amino acids. Germline CDR1 and CDR2: MDHEN and SYDVKM. The CDR3 nucleotides are TGTGCCAGCAGTTCCGGACAGGCGCTCTATGGCTACACCTTC. Amino acid sequence: CASSSGQALYGYTF.

This clonotype was seen a few times. The J gene is TRBJ2-2, the V gene TRBV20-1, with D possibly being TRBD1 (6 bases). This CDR3 is 15 amino acids long. V was pared by 2 bases and J by 3 bases, with 13 bases between. Germline-derived CDR1 and CDR2 are DFQATT and SNEGSKA (reference sequence). The CDR3 is CSARKTGIDTGELFF. The DNA for the CDR3 is TGCAGTGCTAGAAAAACAGGGATCGACACCGGGGAGCTGTTTTTT.

The CDR3 DNA sequence: TGTGCCAGCAGCTTGATCGTCCTCTCTGGAAACACCATATATTTT. Protein product: CASSLIVLSGNTIYF. The rearrangement links TRBV7-9 to TRBJ1-3; no firm D call. The V and J ends lost 3 bases and 0 bases respectively, with 9 bases between them. The CDR3 is made up of 15 amino acids. From germline, CDR1 is SEHNR and CDR2 FQNEAQ (reference sequence).

In its sample, this clonotype was seen a few times. The chain employs TRBV5-1 and TRBJ2-2, with 14 bases aligning to TRBD2. The germline CDR1 and CDR2 sequences are SGHRS and YFSETQ. The CDR3 sequence is 17 residues long. The junction had 2 bases not matched to a gene; V was cut back by 3 bases and J by 1 base. This CDR3 is CASSWGLAGVNTGELFF. The CDR3 DNA reads TGCGCCAGCAGCTGGGGACTAGCGGGAGTGAACACCGGGGAGCTGTTTTTT.

This clonotype was seen a handful of times. The gene calls are TRBV5-1 and TRBJ2-5; D is undetermined. Trimming left V 8 bases short and J 5 bases short, with 10 bases between. The CDR3 consists of 11 residues. Germline lookup yields CDR1 SGHRS and CDR2 YFSETQ. DNA for the CDR3: TGCGCCAGTGGTTTGCGGGAGACCCAGTACTTC. It codes for CASGLRETQYF. The variable domain in full, completed from reference TRBV5-1 and TRBJ2-5, reads KAGVTQTPRYLIKTRGQQVTLSCSPISGHRSVSWYQQTPGQGLQFLFEYFSETQRNKGNFPGRFSGRQFSNSRSEMNVSTLELGDSALYLCASGLRETQYFGPGTRLLVL.

This clonotype was counted only a few times. V and J are TRBV7-9 and TRBJ2-7; 8 bases match TRBD1. The CDR3 runs to 15 residues. The junction had 5 bases not matched to a gene; V was cut back by 1 base and J by 3 bases. Germline values: CDR1 SEHNR, CDR2 FQNEAQ (reference sequence). CDR3 residues: CASSLVGQVFYEQYF. Here the CDR3 DNA reads TGTGCCAGCAGCTTAGTGGGACAGGTATTCTACGAGCAGTACTTC.

The rearrangement joins TRBV4-2 to TRBJ2-3; TRBD2 agrees at 7 bases. CDR1 and CDR2 from the germline V gene are LGHNA and YNFKEQ. The length of the CDR3 is 17 residues. V was clipped by 1 base and J by 0 bases; unmatched bases: 7. CDR3: CASSQVSQRGSTDTQYF. CDR3 in DNA: TGTGCCAGCAGCCAAGTCAGCCAGCGGGGTAGCACAGATACGCAGTATTTT.

This clonotype was seen more than once but under ten times. V gene TRBV7-9 combines with J gene TRBJ1-2; no clear D gene. The V end was cut by 1 base, the J end by 2 bases, with 11 bases between. Germline-derived CDR1 and CDR2 are SEHNR and FQNEAQ (reference sequence). The length of the CDR3 is 15 residues. CDR3 loop: CASSLDTVPNYGYTF. The DNA for the CDR3 is TGTGCCAGCAGCTTAGACACGGTCCCAAACTATGGCTACACCTTC.

V and J are TRBV29-1 and TRBJ2-1, with D unclear. Trimming removed 2 bases at V and 0 bases at J, with 14 bases between. Per the germline V gene, CDR1 is SQVTM and CDR2 is ANQGSEA. The CDR3 covers 16 residues. The CDR3: CSVESETQSSYNEQFF. The CDR3 bases are TGCAGCGTTGAATCGGAGACTCAGAGCTCCTACAATGAGCAGTTCTTC.

This clonotype was counted once. The chain employs TRBV5-5 and TRBJ1-1, with a possible D match to TRBD1 (5 bases). Trimming took off 4 bases at V and 3 bases at J, with 13 bases between the two ends. The CDR3 is 14 amino acids. Germline V gene data show CDR1 as SGHKS and CDR2 as YYEKEE (reference sequence). The CDR3 coding sequence is TGTGCCAGCAGCCCGGGGCCCCTGGACACTGAAGCTTTCTTT. Its protein product is CASSPGPLDTEAFF.

This clonotype was seen a few times. The chain joins TRBV10-3 to TRBJ2-7; a weak D match, TRBD2 (5 bases). This CDR3 has 12 residues. Germline CDR1 and CDR2: ENHRY and SYGVKD. With 4 bases removed from V and 2 bases from J, the gap between germline ends came to 6 bases. The CDR3, as DNA: TGTGCCATCAGTGGAGGGACCTACGAGCAGTACTTC. Its protein is CAISGGTYEQYF.

CDR3 sequence reads: CASTPARTDFTREQFF. The CDR3 bases are TGTGCCAGCACCCCTGCGAGGACAGATTTTACTCGGGAGCAGTTCTTC. The chain joins TRBV5-4 to TRBJ2-1; TRBD1 might be the D (6 bases). The ends were cut back, 6 bases at V and 10 bases at J, with 26 bases in the middle. CDR1 SGHNT and CDR2 YYREEE come from the germline V gene (reference sequence). The CDR3 totals 16 residues.

The J gene is TRBJ2-1, the V gene TRBV7-9; possibly TRBD2 for D (6 bases). Germline lookup yields CDR1 SEHNR and CDR2 FQNEAQ (reference sequence). The CDR3 covers 14 residues. Trimming stripped 4 bases from V and 8 bases from J, with 15 bases between. CDR3: CASSSPGGSHEQFF. The CDR3 DNA reads as TGTGCCAGCAGCTCCCCTGGGGGGAGCCATGAGCAGTTCTTC.

The chain has TRBV24-1 and TRBJ1-5; no firm D call. The germline V and J ends were trimmed by 9 bases and 10 bases, with 15 bases remaining between them. The CDR3 runs 12 residues. From germline, CDR1 is KGHDR and CDR2 SFDVKD. The CDR3 here is CATSGEAHPQHF. The CDR3 nucleotides are TGTGCCACCTCTGGTGAGGCCCACCCCCAGCATTTT.

This clonotype was seen only a few times. The V call is TRBV29-1, the J call TRBJ1-2, with D unresolved. CDR1 and CDR2 from the germline V gene are SQVTM and ANQGSEA. Trimming removed 5 bases from V and 7 bases from J, with 5 bases in between. The CDR3 is 9 residues long. The CDR3 bases are TGCAGCGTTCATTCTGGCTACACCTTC. Encoded protein: CSVHSGYTF. The full variable domain, in which reference TRBV29-1 and TRBJ1-2 provide the parts outside the CDR3, is SAVISQKPSRDICQRGTSLTIQCQVDSQVTMMFWYRQQPGQSLTLIATANQGSEATYESGFVIDKFPISRPNLTFSTLTVSNMSPEDSSIYLCSVHSGYTFGSGTRLTVV.

The V call is TRBV5-1, the J call TRBJ2-1; 10 nucleotides agree with TRBD2. Germline V gives CDR1 SGHRS, CDR2 YFSETQ. V lost 3 bases and J lost 4; bases outside the gene matches: 10. This CDR3 contains 17 residues. The CDR3 DNA sequence: TGCGCCAGCAGCTCCGGGACTAGCGAGACTACATACAATGAGCAGTTCTTC. This encodes CASSSGTSETTYNEQFF. Full variable domain (missing parts from reference TRBV5-1 and TRBJ2-1): KAGVTQTPRYLIKTRGQQVTLSCSPISGHRSVSWYQQTPGQGLQFLFEYFSETQRNKGNFPGRFSGRQFSNSRSEMNVSTLELGDSALYLCASSSGTSETTYNEQFFGPGTRLTVL.

The J gene is TRBJ2-1, the V gene TRBV6-1; D not resolved. The CDR3 runs to 15 residues. CDR1 and CDR2 from the germline V gene are MNHNS and SASEGT. Deletions cut 6 bases from V and 0 bases from J, with 12 bases between. CDR3 in amino acids: CASRGRGNSYNEQFF. DNA of the CDR3: TGTGCCAGCAGGGGCCGCGGCAACTCCTACAATGAGCAGTTCTTC.

The chain has TRBV5-1 and TRBJ2-3, with TRBD2 matching over 9 bases. CDR3 length: 15 residues. CDR1 and CDR2 (germline): SGHRS, YFSETQ. V lost 0 bases, J lost 6 bases, and 5 bases stayed unmatched. CDR3 in amino acids: CASSLALAGRDTQYF. DNA of the CDR3: TGCGCCAGCAGCTTGGCCCTAGCGGGGCGCGATACGCAGTATTTT.

The chain links TRBV2 to TRBJ2-2; no clear D. Trimming pared 7 bases from V and 7 bases from J, leaving 10 bases between. Germline V CDR1 and CDR2: SNHLY, FYNNEI. There are 12 residues in the CDR3. In DNA form, the CDR3 reads TGTGCCAGCATTCCGATGGACGGGGAGCTGTTTTTT. The encoded protein is CASIPMDGELFF.